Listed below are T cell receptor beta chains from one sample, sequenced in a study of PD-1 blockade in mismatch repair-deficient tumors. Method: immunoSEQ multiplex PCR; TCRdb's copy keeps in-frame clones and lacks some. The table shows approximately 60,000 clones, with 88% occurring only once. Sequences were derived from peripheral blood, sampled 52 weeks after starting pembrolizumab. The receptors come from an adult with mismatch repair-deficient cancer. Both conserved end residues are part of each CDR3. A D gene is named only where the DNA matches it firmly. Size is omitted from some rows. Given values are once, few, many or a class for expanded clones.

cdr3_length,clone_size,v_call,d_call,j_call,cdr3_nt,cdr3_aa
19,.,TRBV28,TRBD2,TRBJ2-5,TGTGCCAGCAGTCCAATAGCGGGAGAGCGTCAACGGGGCCAAGAGACCCAGTACTTC,CASSPIAGERQRGQETQYF
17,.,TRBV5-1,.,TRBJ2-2,TGCGCCAGCAGCTTGGATGGGGCGCATCGGCACACCGGGGAGCTGTTTTTT,CASSLDGAHRHTGELFF
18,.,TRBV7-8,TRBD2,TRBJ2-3,TGTGCCACCCAAGGTTGGGGGACTAGCGGGAGCGGCGCAGATACGCAGTATTTT,CATQGWGTSGSGADTQYF
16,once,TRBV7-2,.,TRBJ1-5,TGTGCCAGCAGCTTAGAAATCAGCCCACGGGGCCAGCCCCAGCATTTT,CASSLEISPRGQPQHF
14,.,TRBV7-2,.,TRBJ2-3,TGTGCCAGCAGCCCCCCCAGAAACACAGATACGCAGTATTTT,CASSPPRNTDTQYF
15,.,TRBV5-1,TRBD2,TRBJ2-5,TGCGCCAGCAGCTTTAGGAGCGGGGTCGCGGAGACCCAGTACTTC,CASSFRSGVAETQYF
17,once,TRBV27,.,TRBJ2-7,TGTGCCAGCAGTAAACTAGGCCGGGCTCTAGGTTCCTACGAGCAGTACTTC,CASSKLGRALGSYEQYF
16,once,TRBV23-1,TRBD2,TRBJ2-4,TGCGCCAGCAGTCAATCGGCCAGCGGGACCAAAAACATTCAGTACTTC,CASSQSASGTKNIQYF
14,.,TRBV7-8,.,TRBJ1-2,TGTGCCAGCAGCTTACATTCCGGCGGCTATGGCTACACCTTC,CASSLHSGGYGYTF
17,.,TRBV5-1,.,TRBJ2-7,TGCGCCAGCAGCTCGAGGGCAGGGTCAGCCCTGGTCTACGAGCAGTACTTC,CASSSRAGSALVYEQYF
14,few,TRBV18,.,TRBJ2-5,TGTGCCAGCTCACCGGGGCAGGGGAGAGAGACCCAGTACTTC,CASSPGQGRETQYF
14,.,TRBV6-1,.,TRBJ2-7,TGTGCCAGCAGTGAACTTGGCAGGGTCGACGAGCAGTACTTC,CASSELGRVDEQYF
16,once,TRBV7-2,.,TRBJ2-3,TGTGCCAGCAGCTCGGGAGCGGAGGTTTGCACAGATACGCAGTATTTT,CASSSGAEVCTDTQYF
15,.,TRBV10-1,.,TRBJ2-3,TGCGCCAGCAGTGAGGAGCGGAGATTCACAGATACGCAGTATTTT,CASSEERRFTDTQYF
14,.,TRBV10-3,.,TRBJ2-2,TGTGCCATCAGTGAGGGAAGGGCATCGGGGGAGCTGTTTTTT,CAISEGRASGELFF
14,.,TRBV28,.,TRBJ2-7,TGTGCCAGCAAAACCAGGGACGGCTCCTACGAGCAGTACTTC,CASKTRDGSYEQYF
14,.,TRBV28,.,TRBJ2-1,TGTGCCAGCAGTTTCGGCCCCGCGTACAATGAGCAGTTCTTC,CASSFGPAYNEQFF
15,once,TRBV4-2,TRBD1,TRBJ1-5,TGTGCCAGCAGCCAAGAGGGGACAGGGAATCAGCCCCAGCATTTT,CASSQEGTGNQPQHF
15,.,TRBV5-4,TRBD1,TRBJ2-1,TGTGCCAGCAGCTCCGACAGGGAATCTTACAATGAGCAGTTCTTC,CASSSDRESYNEQFF
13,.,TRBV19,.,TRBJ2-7,TGTGCCAGTAGTATAGGTGTGGGCCCCGAGCAGTACTTC,CASSIGVGPEQYF
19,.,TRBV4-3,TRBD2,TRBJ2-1,TGCGCCAGCAGCAAGTCCTTCCACGGTGGGAGCGGGAAGTACAATGAGCAGTTCTTC,CASSKSFHGGSGKYNEQFF
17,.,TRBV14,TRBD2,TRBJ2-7,TGTGCCAGCAGCCAACGTCTAGCGGGAGGGCGGTGGTACGAGCAGTACTTC,CASSQRLAGGRWYEQYF
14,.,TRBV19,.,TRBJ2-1,TGTGCCAGTAACTTGTATCTCGCCGACAATGAGCAGTTCTTC,CASNLYLADNEQFF
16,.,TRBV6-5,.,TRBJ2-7,TGTGCCAGCAGTTACTCTGTGGGAGCGGCGTCCTACGAGCAGTACTTC,CASSYSVGAASYEQYF
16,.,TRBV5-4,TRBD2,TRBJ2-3,TGTGCCAGCAGCAAGGGGACTAGCGTTAGCACAGATACGCAGTATTTT,CASSKGTSVSTDTQYF
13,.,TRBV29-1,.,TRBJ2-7,TGCAGCGTTGGAGGAGCGGCTCCCTACGAGCAGTACTTC,CSVGGAAPYEQYF
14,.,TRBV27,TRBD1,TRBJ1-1,TGTGCCAGCGGTCCGGGACAGGGGAGCACTGAAGCTTTCTTT,CASGPGQGSTEAFF
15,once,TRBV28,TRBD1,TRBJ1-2,TGTGCCAGCGCAGAAAACCTCCGGGACAGCCTTGGCTACACCTTC,CASAENLRDSLGYTF
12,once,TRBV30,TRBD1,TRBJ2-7,TGTGCCTGGAAAACAGGGGACTACGAGCAGTACTTC,CAWKTGDYEQYF
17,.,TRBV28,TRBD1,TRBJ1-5,TGTGCCAGCACCAGACCCCCAGGGGGTGGCAGCAATCAGCCCCAGCATTTT,CASTRPPGGGSNQPQHF
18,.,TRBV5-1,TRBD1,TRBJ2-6,TGCGCCAGCAGCTTGTTCGCGACAGGGGCAGCTGGGGCCAACGTCCTGACTTTC,CASSLFATGAAGANVLTF
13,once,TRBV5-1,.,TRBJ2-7,TGCGCCAGCAGCTTTGAGGGTCTCTACGAGCAGTACTTC,CASSFEGLYEQYF
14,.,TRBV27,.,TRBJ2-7,TGTGCCAGCAGTTTAACTAGCTCTCTCTACGAGCAGTACTTC,CASSLTSSLYEQYF
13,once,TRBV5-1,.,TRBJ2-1,TGCGCCAGCAGCTTGTACAGTTACAATGAGCAGTTCTTC,CASSLYSYNEQFF
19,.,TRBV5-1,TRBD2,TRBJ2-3,TGCGCCAGCAGCGATCCCTCTAGCGGGAGGGCCGAGTTGAAAGATACGCAGTATTTT,CASSDPSSGRAELKDTQYF
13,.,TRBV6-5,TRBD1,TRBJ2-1,TGTGCCAGCAGTTACGCCAGGACAGGGGTGGAGTTCTTC,CASSYARTGVEFF
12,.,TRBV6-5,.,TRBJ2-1,TGTGCCAGCAACAAGAGGGGGAATGAGCAGTTCTTC,CASNKRGNEQFF
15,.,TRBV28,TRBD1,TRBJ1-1,TGTGCCAGCAGTTTCACTCCGGGACAGGTCGGCCACACGACTTTT,CASSFTPGQVGHTTF
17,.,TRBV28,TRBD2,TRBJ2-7,TGTGCCAGCAGTTTAATCAGTGCGGGGACTACATCCTACGAGCAGTACTTC,CASSLISAGTTSYEQYF
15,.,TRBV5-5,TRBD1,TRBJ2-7,TGTGCCAGCAGCGCAGCCGGGACAGGGGTGTACGAGCAGTACTTC,CASSAAGTGVYEQYF
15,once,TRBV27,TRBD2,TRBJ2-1,TGTGCCAGCAGTTTACAAGCGGGAGGAGCGGGAGAGCAGTTCTTC,CASSLQAGGAGEQFF
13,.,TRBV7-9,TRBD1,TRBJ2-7,TGTGCCAGCAGCCCCCAAGACAGGGTCGAGCAGTACTTC,CASSPQDRVEQYF
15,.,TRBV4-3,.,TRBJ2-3,TGCGCCAGCAGCCAAGTGGACTACGGCACAGATACGCAGTATTTT,CASSQVDYGTDTQYF
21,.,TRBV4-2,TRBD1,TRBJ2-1,TGTGCCAGCAGCCAAGCCTCCCCCCACCAGGGGGATTGGGTTGATTACAATGAGCAGTTCTTC,CASSQASPHQGDWVDYNEQFF
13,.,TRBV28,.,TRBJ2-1,TGTGCCAGCGACAGCTACAGGGTCCGTGAGCAGTTCTTC,CASDSYRVREQFF
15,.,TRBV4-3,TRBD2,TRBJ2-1,TGCGCCAGCAGCCGCGGGACTAGCGGGAGCAATGAGCAGTTCTTC,CASSRGTSGSNEQFF
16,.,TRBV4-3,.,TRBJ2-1,TGCGCCAGCAGCCAAGATCCGGCGCCTTCCTACAATGAGCAGTTCTTC,CASSQDPAPSYNEQFF
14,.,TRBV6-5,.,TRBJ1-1,TGTGCCAGCAGTGGACCCGGGCCTAACACTGAAGCTTTCTTT,CASSGPGPNTEAFF
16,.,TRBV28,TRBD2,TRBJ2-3,TGTGCCACGACCCTGGACAGTGGACTAGCGCGAGATACGCAGTATTTT,CATTLDSGLARDTQYF
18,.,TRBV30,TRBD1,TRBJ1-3,TGTGCCTGGAGTGTAAACCCGCCCGGGACAGGCTCTGGAAACACCATATATTTT,CAWSVNPPGTGSGNTIYF
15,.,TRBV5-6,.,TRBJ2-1,TGTGCCAGCAGCCGGTTAGCAGTAAACTACAATGAGCAGTTCTTC,CASSRLAVNYNEQFF
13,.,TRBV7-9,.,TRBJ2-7,TGTGCCAGCAGCTCTATGTCATCTTACGAGCAGTACTTC,CASSSMSSYEQYF
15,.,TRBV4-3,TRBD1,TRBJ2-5,TGCGCCAGCAGCCAAGTTCTGGGACAGCAAGAGACCCAGTACTTC,CASSQVLGQQETQYF
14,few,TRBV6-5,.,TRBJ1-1,TGTGCCAGCAGTCCAGACAGGAGGAACACTGAAGCTTTCTTT,CASSPDRRNTEAFF
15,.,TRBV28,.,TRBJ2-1,TGTGCCAGCAGTTTAGGGATCGGGAACCACAATGAGCAGTTCTTC,CASSLGIGNHNEQFF
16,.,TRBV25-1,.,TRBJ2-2,TGTGCCAGCAGTGAATCTTCAGGGCCGAACACCGGGGAGCTGTTTTTT,CASSESSGPNTGELFF
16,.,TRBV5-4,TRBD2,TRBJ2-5,TGTGCCAGCAGCTTTTTTTCTAGCGGGAGCAGTAAGACCCAGTACTTC,CASSFFSSGSSKTQYF